These 20 T cell receptor beta chains were sequenced from one sample in a study of T cells in Graves' hyperthyroidism and ophthalmopathy. Amplified regions were TCR beta CDR3 sequences from RNA transcripts. A first-round RT-PCR of the TCR CDR3 used the HTBI primer set. MiXCR was run by TCRdb on the multiplex PCR reads, yielding one entry per CDR3 protein. The data contain roughly 740,000 distinct CDR3 sequences, 15% to 20% of them singletons. Sample: blood. These receptors were taken from a man between 18 and 29 years old with Graves' hyperthyroidism.

This clonotype has a handful of counts. CDR3 region: CASSPTLGTSGANVLTF. CDR3 nucleotide sequence: TGTGCCAGCAGTCCGACCCTTGGGACCTCTGGGGCCAACGTCCTGACTTTC. The chain couples TRBV12-3 or TRBV12-4 to TRBJ2-6, with D possibly called TRBD1 or TRBD2 (5 bases each). V was pared by 5 bases and J by 0 bases, with 14 bases between. This CDR3 spans 17 amino acids.

The V gene is TRBV27, the J gene TRBJ1-4; possibly TRBD1 for D (5 bases). Germline values: CDR1 MNHEY, CDR2 SMNVEV (reference sequence). With 3 bases removed from V and 6 bases from J, the gap between germline ends came to 26 bases. The CDR3 sequence is 19 residues long. CDR3 sequence (DNA): TGTGCCAGCAGTTTCCGTAAGATGATCAGGGCCCCAGGGTATGAAAAACTGTTTTTT. Its protein product is CASSFRKMIRAPGYEKLFF.

The chain has TRBV12-5 and TRBJ2-2; D remains unclear. CDR1 and CDR2 (germline): LGHNT, FRNRAP. Deletions cut 3 bases from V and 5 bases from J, with 7 bases between. CDR3 length: 13 residues. The CDR3, as DNA: TGTGCTAGTGGTTTTTGGGGAACCGGGGAGCTGTTTTTT. Translated, it gives CASGFWGTGELFF. Full variable domain (missing parts from reference TRBV12-5 and TRBJ2-2): DARVTQTPRHKVTEMGQEVTMRCQPILGHNTVFWYRQTMMQGLELLAYFRNRAPLDDSGMPKDRFSAEMPDATLATLKIQPSEPRDSAVYFCASGFWGTGELFFGEGSRLTVL.

The chain uses TRBV29-1 and TRBJ1-2, with 7 bases identical to TRBD1. Germline V gene sequence: CDR1 SQVTM, CDR2 ANQGSEA. The V segment lost 4 bases and the J segment 2 bases; nucleotides outside the gene matches: 7. The CDR3 loop spans 14 amino acids. The CDR3 is CSVVLAGGNYGYTF. The CDR3 DNA reads TGCAGCGTTGTTTTAGCAGGGGGAAACTATGGCTACACCTTC.

This clonotype was detected only a few times. V and J are TRBV11-3 and TRBJ2-1, with 7 bases that match TRBD1. V was clipped by 2 bases and J by 4 bases; unmatched bases: 11. CDR3 length: 17 amino acids. Germline V gene lookup returns CDR1 SGHNT and CDR2 YENEEA. CDR3 nucleotide sequence: TGTGCCAGCAGCTTAAAACGACAGGGCCTTTTGTACAATGAGCAGTTCTTC. Protein: CASSLKRQGLLYNEQFF.

The chain uses TRBV12-3 or TRBV12-4 and TRBJ2-1; possibly TRBD2 for D (6 bases). Trimming cost V 5 bases and J 0 bases, with 32 bases left between them. The CDR3 runs to 22 residues. DNA of the CDR3: TGTGCCAGCAGTGAGGCCTGGCGGGGTCACTTGAAAGCCAGAAGCTCCTACAATGAGCAGTTCTTC. This translates into CASSEAWRGHLKARSSYNEQFF.

This clonotype came up a few times. The chain combines TRBV11-2 with TRBJ2-5, with 7 bases aligning to TRBD2. CDR1 and CDR2 from the germline V gene are SGHAT and FQNNGV. Unmatched junction bases numbered 16, after V lost 1 base and J lost 2 bases. CDR3 length equals 19 residues. This CDR3 is CASSLGGGWGTRIQETQYF. The CDR3 nucleotides are TGTGCCAGCAGCTTAGGGGGAGGGTGGGGGACTCGGATTCAAGAGACCCAGTACTTC.

A few counts support this clonotype. The V gene is TRBV6-1, the J gene TRBJ2-1, with TRBD2 matching over 12 bases. The CDR3 contains 17 residues. Trimming took 6 bases from V and 5 from J; bases not matched to a gene: 11. Germline lookup yields CDR1 MNHNS and CDR2 SASEGT. CDR3 amino acids: CASRPSGRASLNNEQFF. The CDR3 DNA follows: TGTGCCAGCAGACCTAGCGGGAGGGCCTCTCTAAACAATGAGCAGTTCTTC.

This clonotype was seen many times. This rearrangement joins TRBV5-5 to TRBJ1-1, with D perhaps TRBD1 (6 bases). In germline, CDR1 is SGHKS, CDR2 YYEKEE (reference sequence). The CDR3 has 16 residues. Between the trimmed V and J ends, which lost 0 bases and 8 bases, there was a span of 20 bases. CDR3 sequence: CASSLVPGAIHLEAFF. CDR3 sequence (DNA): TGTGCCAGCAGCTTGGTGCCGGGGGCCATACACTTGGAAGCTTTCTTT.

This clonotype has a count of ten or more. The rearrangement joins TRBV28 to TRBJ1-2; D gene uncertain. V was shortened by 6 bases and J by 8 bases, with 13 bases between the two germline ends. CDR3 length: 12 amino acids. CDR1 and CDR2 (germline): MDHEN, SYDVKM. The CDR3 spells CASSLSSVGYTF. In DNA form, the CDR3 reads TGTGCCAGCAGCCTCAGTTCAGTGGGCTACACCTTC.

V usage is TRBV28 and J usage is TRBJ2-7; D not resolved. V gave up 6 bases and J gave up 5 bases, with 14 bases separating them. The length of the CDR3 is 13 residues. Germline loops: CDR1 MDHEN, CDR2 SYDVKM. The CDR3 region is CASSTGPVDEQYF. DNA of the CDR3: TGTGCCAGCAGCACCGGACCTGTGGACGAGCAGTACTTC.

This clonotype was observed a handful of times. The V call is TRBV24-1, the J call TRBJ1-5, with TRBD1 identical over 9 bases. The CDR3 has 16 residues. Germline values: CDR1 KGHDR, CDR2 SFDVKD. The V segment lost 3 bases and the J segment 5 bases; nucleotides outside the gene matches: 7. CDR3 coding DNA: TGTGCCACCAGTGATGGGACAGGGCTCTCCCATCAGCCCCAGCATTTT. Amino acids: CATSDGTGLSHQPQHF.

This clonotype was seen only a few times. This chain connects TRBV10-1 to TRBJ2-3; D perhaps matches TRBD2 (5 bases). With 1 base removed from V and 5 bases from J, the gap between germline ends came to 10 bases. CDR1 and CDR2 (germline): WNHNN, SYGVQD (reference sequence). The CDR3 consists of 14 residues. The CDR3 bases are TGCGCCAGCAGTGAGTTCGGGATAGAAGATACGCAGTATTTT. This gives the protein CASSEFGIEDTQYF.

For this clonotype: The germline gene is not matched at one end of the junction; a read error may be the cause. The chain links TRBV6-2 or TRBV6-3 to TRBJ2-7; a possible D gene is TRBD2 (5 bases). CDR1 MNHEY and CDR2 SVGEGT come from the germline V gene. This CDR3 contains 13 residues. CDR3 DNA: TGTGCCAGCAGCTTAGCGCGGCAGTACGAGGAGTACTTC. This encodes CASSLARQYEEYF.

This rearrangement joins TRBV24-1 to TRBJ2-1, with 8 positions matching TRBD2. Germline trimming cut 7 bases from V and 7 bases from J; bases unmatched to any gene: 8. CDR1 is KGHDR and CDR2 is SFDVKD in the germline V gene. The CDR3 extends over 14 amino acids. CDR3 nucleotide sequence: TGTGCCACCAGCGCCCCGGGAGGGGCAAATGAGCAGTTCTTC. Translation: CATSAPGGANEQFF.

This clonotype was observed at least ten times. The rearrangement joins TRBV20-1 to TRBJ1-6; D is uncertain. V was clipped by 5 bases and J by 9 bases, with 17 bases between them. Germline loops: CDR1 DFQATT, CDR2 SNEGSKA (reference sequence). This CDR3 has 14 residues. CDR3 nucleotide sequence: TGCAGTGCTGATGATCCGCCAGGCGGTTCACCCCTCCACTTT. This codes for CSADDPPGGSPLHF.

In DNA, the CDR3 is TGTGCCAGCTCATCTCAATTGGCCGAATCAGATACGCAGTATTTT. As protein: CASSSQLAESDTQYF. The chain carries TRBV18 and TRBJ2-3; D is uncertain. V was trimmed by 5 bases and J by 4 bases, leaving 16 bases between them. The germline V gene encodes CDR1 KGHSH and CDR2 LQKENI. The CDR3 spans 15 residues.

The rearrangement links TRBV6-1 to TRBJ2-7; 10 nucleotides agree with TRBD2. Germline CDR1 reads MNHNS; CDR2 reads SASEGT. Trimming removed 8 bases from V and 1 base from J; junction bases left unmatched: 8. This CDR3 comprises 15 residues. The CDR3 DNA reads TGTGCCAGCCACTATCTAGCGGGAGCGTCCTACGAGCAGTACTTC. Residues: CASHYLAGASYEQYF.

The chain links TRBV7-9 to TRBJ2-7, with 7 bases that match TRBD2. The V segment lost 8 bases and the J segment 0 bases; nucleotides outside the gene matches: 4. CDR3 length: 13 amino acids. The germline V gene has CDR1 SEHNR and CDR2 FQNEAQ (reference sequence). The CDR3 sequence is CASGAGVSYEQYF. In DNA, the CDR3 is TGTGCCAGCGGCGCGGGGGTCTCCTACGAGCAGTACTTC.

In its sample, this clonotype was seen many times. V gene TRBV28 combines with J gene TRBJ2-5; TRBD2 matches 11 bases. The trim removed 7 bases at V and 5 bases at J, leaving 12 bases unmatched. Germline V gene lookup returns CDR1 MDHEN and CDR2 SYDVKM. The CDR3 is made up of 16 amino acids. The CDR3 DNA sequence: TGTGCCAGCATACCCCTGACTAGCGGGGTTACGGAGACCCAGTACTTC. Encoded protein: CASIPLTSGVTETQYF. The full variable domain, completed using reference TRBV28 and TRBJ2-5, is DVKVTQSSRYLVKRTGEKVFLECVQDMDHENMFWYRQDPGLGLRLIYFSYDVKMKEKGDIPEGYSVSREKKERFSLILESASTNQTSMYLCASIPLTSGVTETQYFGPGTRLLVL.